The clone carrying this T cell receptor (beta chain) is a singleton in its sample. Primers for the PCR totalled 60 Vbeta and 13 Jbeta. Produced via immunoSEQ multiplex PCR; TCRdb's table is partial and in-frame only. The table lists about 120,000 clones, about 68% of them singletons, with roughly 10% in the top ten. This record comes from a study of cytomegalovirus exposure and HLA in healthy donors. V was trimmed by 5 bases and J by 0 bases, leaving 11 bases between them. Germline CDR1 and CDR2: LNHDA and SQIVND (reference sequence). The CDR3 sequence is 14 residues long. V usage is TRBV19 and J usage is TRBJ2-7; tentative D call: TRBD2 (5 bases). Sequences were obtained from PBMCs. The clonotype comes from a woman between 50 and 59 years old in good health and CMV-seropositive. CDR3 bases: TGTGCCAGTAGTCTGGACTGGAGCTCCTACGAGCAGTACTTC. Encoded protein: CASSLDWSSYEQYF.